This T cell receptor beta chain stems from a study of cytomegalovirus exposure and HLA in healthy donors (dated by TCRdb to the late 2010s). About the study as a whole: In an earlier analysis of some 610 of the donors, 250 to 350 Gb of sequence data and some 120 million unique TCR beta sequences from approximately 180 million T cells were reported. About 280 gigabases of sequencing data and 75 million to 85 million unique TCR sequences made up an early release that covered approximately 650 HLA-typed donors. Of the approximately 370 genotyped donors, 80% to 90% were placed in the genetic ancestry cluster associated with self-reported Caucasian donors. The study was designed to test whether signatures of past pathogen exposure could be identified by cataloging public T cell receptors. Using immunosequencing, the study profiled T cell repertoires from around 670 subjects and related those repertoires to cytomegalovirus serostatus. In addition to the first cohort of approximately 670 subjects, a separate validation cohort of 130 or so different subjects was used. High-throughput TCR immunosequencing, statistical association of individual TCRs with disease status, and machine learning were combined to predict cytomegalovirus infection status. To study patterns of TCR occurrence, a later analysis re-analyzed previously published TCR beta repertoires from 666 donors and added high-resolution HLA genotyping. The later analysis used no new phenotypic data to find candidate immune exposures, relying instead on TCR beta sequences and their occurrence across donors. An earlier analysis of 587 of the donors used high-throughput TCR beta sequencing to judge whether each TCR beta V gene segment behaved as functional or pseudogenic. Alongside the repertoire data, information on donor age, sex, ethnicity and CMV serostatus was compiled. Genome-wide SNP genotypes for about 65% of the roughly 670 donors were used in a later genetic analysis, which treated that subset as a discovery cohort. All discovery cohort repertoires had been generated on a single sequencing platform. Class I and class II HLA loci were covered by the typing at four-digit resolution. The number of donors typed differed by locus, with about 629-640 for A, B, C, DRB1 and DQB1, over 500 for DQA1, over 600 for DPA1, and 450 to 480 for DPB1. Roughly five DR-DQ haplotypes were handled as single units for association and clustering, since linkage in the cohort was strong. Among roughly 400 genotyped donors of the cohort, an average of approximately 220,000 unique TCR beta nucleotide sequences was sequenced per donor, of which roughly 18% were non-productive.

The cohort was made up of approximately 700 healthy bone marrow donors. Cohort members were all nominally healthy when sampled, although unrecorded immune exposures were likely present. The donor tested CMV seronegative and was one of the 352 seronegative cohort members. A peripheral blood sample was collected from each donor, and TCR beta sequencing was performed on peripheral blood mononuclear cells. Genomic DNA was extracted from the blood cell samples with the Qiagen DNeasy Blood Extraction Kit. Receptors were amplified or captured by the immunoSEQ multiplex PCR assay. The multiplex PCR relied on a mix of 60 forward primers for TCR Vbeta segments and 13 reverse primers for TCR Jbeta segments. The CDR3 region of rearranged TCR beta genes was amplified from genomic DNA with a multiplex PCR assay. The amplified TCR beta libraries were sequenced on the Illumina HiSeq System as 87-base-pair reads. The paper's data handling went like this. In a later analysis, tens of millions of unique TCR beta chains were counted across the 500 to 700 repertoires, and around 10 million of these chains were shared by at least two donors. Raw reads were error-corrected and collapsed into unique sequences by a nearest-neighbor algorithm in which closely related sequences were merged to remove PCR and sequencing errors. V, D and J gene segments were assigned by aligning CDR3 sequences to IMGT reference sequences. For a sequence to be retained, a match of at least six nucleotides was required to both a V gene segment and a J gene segment. A rearrangement counted as productive if the CDR3 had no stop codons and remained in frame with V and J, and every other rearrangement counted as non-productive. Following IMGT convention, CDR3 was defined as the stretch from the second conserved V-encoded cysteine up to the conserved J-encoded phenylalanine. In an earlier analysis of more than 550 of the donors, sequences lacking an unambiguous match to a single V gene segment were excluded. In an earlier analysis of a few hundred of the donors, a V segment was called functional when productive rearrangements were above 56.7%, and segregating when the standard deviation between donors exceeded 5%. To diagnose cytomegalovirus status from the catalog of TCR beta chain sequences, a statistical classification framework was built. A later analysis assigned V and J genes by comparing TCR nucleotide sequences with IMGT/GENE-DB human TR gene sequences. A later analysis assigned CDR3 sequences and most-parsimonious VDJ recombination scenarios with the TCRdist pipeline. In a later analysis, each TCR beta chain was defined by its CDR3 amino acid sequence together with its V-gene family, and reads lacking a unique V-gene family were excluded. To address suspected cross-contamination and a sequencing artifact, a later analysis removed 592 highly shared, low-generation-probability nucleotide sequences. In a later analysis, a clonal expansion index for each public chain was calculated from normalized within-repertoire ranks of inferred template counts. In a later analysis, generation probabilities were computed using a VDJ recombination model fitted to out-of-frame rearrangements, and the results were checked against IGoR. In a later analysis, TCR-TCR, TCR-HLA and TCR-CMV co-occurrence was scored with hypergeometric tests, and a repertoire-size bias correction was applied to TCR pairs. False discovery rates were estimated in a later analysis by permuting HLA or CMV assignments 20 times. A later analysis grouped co-occurring TCRs with DBSCAN, adding TCRdist sequence similarity when clustering within HLA-allele-positive subsets. Co-occurrence clustering excluded repertoires with fewer than 30,000 or more than 120,000 public chains, plus five with anomalous nucleotide sharing. TCRdb retrieved this table from immuneACCESS and kept in-frame rearrangements only. Not all clones are present; in checked studies, unresolved V genes account for under half, and no reason is known for the remainder. Clone size and V and J calls were adopted from that table, with D and trimming inferred from the DNA. The sample table shows under 200,000 clones, and about 88% are seen once. Of the sample, approximately 0.31% falls within the top ten clones.

The junction carries 8 bases between V and J, which are trimmed by 1 base and 4 bases respectively. In the germline V gene, CDR1 corresponds to SGHRS and CDR2 to YFSETQ. From the cysteine through the phenylalanine, the CDR3 covers 13 amino acids. Just the 39-base CDR3 DNA is kept, in frame starting at base 1. Overall results and qualifications from the work: Because some donors lacked HLA typing at each locus, the association tests relied only on the typed subset. Assigning TCR associations to individual alleles was difficult when HLA alleles, especially DR and DQ, strongly co-occurred. The study listed 150 to 200 TCR beta chains as associated with cytomegalovirus. Roughly 15 rarely observed V segments, including chromosome 9 orphons, were excluded from the earlier analysis of about 500 of the donors because counts were too low. A later genetic analysis associated a missense DCLRE1C variant with V-gene and J-gene trimming of TCR beta chains, and an independent cohort replicated the association. A later analysis found that TCR association rates varied across HLA loci, with DRB1 alleles showing the most associated TCRs and HLA-C alleles the fewest. Presence/absence analyses assumed roughly uniform sequencing depth across donors, an assumption that may not hold. Correlated functional status among segregating V segments might be attributable to linkage disequilibrium, but an unknown experimental factor could not be ruled out. In a later analysis, several top co-occurrence clusters were reported to appear linked to parvovirus B19, influenza, CMV and Epstein-Barr virus. According to a later analysis, most CMV-associated TCR beta chains appeared to be HLA-restricted, and the HLA associations seemed to be driven largely by CMV exposure. Most TCR sequences were seen in very few donors, while some public TCRs were found in many individuals. The 87-base-pair reads could not distinguish some IMGT-functional V segments, including TRBV6-2 and TRBV6-3, so those segments were excluded. Compared with equally common non-associated chains, HLA-associated TCR beta chains in a later analysis were more clonally expanded and had lower generation probabilities. The authors suggested that the approach could potentially be generalized to other disease states and immunological phenotypes. Broadly in line with IMGT annotations, most TCR beta V segments showed up in productive rearrangements about 87% or about 30% of the time in an earlier analysis of 587 of the donors. Specific HLA alleles were associated with 15,000 to 20,000 TCR beta sequences at a false discovery rate of 0.05 in a later analysis. For the cohort, immune exposure information was limited to CMV serostatus. In vitro tests confirmed that a few of the cytomegalovirus-associated TCR beta chains recognize cytomegalovirus antigens. The cohort was sequenced for TCR beta chains only, and without alpha or paired-chain data the features that could be detected were limited. A cluster of highly shared sequence variants was judged likely to represent a technical artifact of the sequencing pipeline. Cytomegalovirus status was reported to be diagnosed by the classifier with high specificity and sensitivity in both the original and validation cohorts. Compared with the approximately 710-donor mean, donors in an Asian-associated ancestry cluster had fewer N-insertions in productive TCRs, according to a later genetic analysis. A further reported finding was that TCR beta sequences accurately predicted the HLA-A and HLA-B alleles for most subjects in the first cohort.

A word on this clone: This clone's antigen is unknown. One base away there is no much larger clone; base qualities are not given. This same CDR3 is encoded by further DNA sequences in the sample.

The sequence came from a woman aged 25 to 39 in good health and CMV-seronegative. Recombination linked TRBV5-1 to TRBJ2-5; the D gene identity is not certain. The sample was PBMCs. The sequence in DNA is TGCGCCAGCAGCTTGACCCCGGGAGAGACCCAGTACTTC. The translation is CASSLTPGETQYF.